The next 26 T cell receptor beta chains were all read from a single sample in a study of CD8+CD57+ T cells in acquired aplastic anemia. The sequenced patients had an expansion of CD8+CD57+ cells seen by flow cytometry. Genomic DNA acted as the template from which TCR beta VDJ combination and CDR3 sequence profiling were carried out. One entry per CDR3 protein results from TCRdb running MiXCR on the reads. The profile shows fewer than 250,000 distinct CDR3 sequences, about half of them singletons. Material: sorted CD4+, CD8+, or CD8+CD57+ T cells (not recorded which) from PBMCs. The receptors shown here come from a human donor with aplastic anemia.

This chain uses TRBV2 with TRBJ2-7, with D maybe TRBD2 (6 bases). The CDR3 spans 12 residues. Germline V gives CDR1 SNHLY, CDR2 FYNNEI. The CDR3 nucleotides are TGTGCCAGCAGTGAAGGTGGGAGGCTTCTCTCGGTC. Its protein is CASSEGGRLLSV.

This clonotype was recorded many times. The junction and the germline gene differ at one end; a read error may be behind it. The genes are TRBV7-7 and TRBJ2-7; tentatively, D is TRBD1 or TRBD2 (5 bases each). From germline, CDR1 is SSHAT and CDR2 FNYEAQ (reference sequence). The CDR3 runs 15 residues. This CDR3 is CASSLAPGSTYEQYF. Written as DNA, the CDR3 is TGTGCTAGCAGCTTAGCGCCAGGGTCAACCTACGAGCAGTACTTC.

This clonotype was seen ten or more times. The chain is built from TRBV12-3 or TRBV12-4 and TRBJ1-2; the match to TRBD1 covers 7 bases. V shed 5 bases, J shed 2 bases, and the junction held 8 bases outside the gene matches. The CDR3 has 15 amino acids. The CDR3 DNA follows: TGTGCCAGCAGTCTTGACAGGGTCGTGAACTATGGCTACACCTTC. Its translation is CASSLDRVVNYGYTF.

This clonotype has a count of ten or more. This chain links TRBV19 with TRBJ1-2; 8 nucleotides match TRBD1. The length of the CDR3 is 18 residues. J was trimmed by 2 bases and V by 6 bases; bases with no gene match: 17. Germline CDR1 LNHDA, CDR2 SQIVND (reference sequence). The chain's CDR3 is CASSHQKGTGGKNYGYTF. CDR3 nucleotides: TGTGCCAGTAGCCATCAAAAGGGAACAGGGGGGAAGAACTATGGCTACACCTTC.

The rearrangement links TRBV6-1 to TRBJ2-6; 16 bases map to TRBD2. Germline V gene data show CDR1 as MNHNS and CDR2 as SASEGT. This CDR3 comprises 20 residues. V was pared by 0 bases and J by 1 base, with 3 bases of the junction left unmatched. The CDR3 bases are TGTGCCAGCAGTGAAGCGCTGGGACTAGCGGGGGGGTCTGGGGCCAACGTCCTGACTTTC. Translation gives CASSEALGLAGGSGANVLTF.

V is TRBV7-2 and J is TRBJ1-2, with D possibly being TRBD1 (6 bases). The germline V gene encodes CDR1 SGHTA and CDR2 FQGNSA. The germline V and J ends were trimmed by 1 base and 4 bases, with 19 bases remaining between them. The CDR3 has 17 residues. The CDR3 nucleotides are TGTGCCAGCAGCTTAGTGCTGGGGTCCACAGGGATCTATGGCTACACCTTC. It specifies CASSLVLGSTGIYGYTF.

The chain carries TRBV7-8 and TRBJ1-2; 7 nucleotides line up with TRBD1. The junction had 9 bases not matched to a gene; V was cut back by 5 bases and J by 0 bases. The CDR3 has 16 amino acids. Germline CDR1 is SGHVS and CDR2 is FQNEAQ. CDR3 in amino acids: CASSLDRLTANYGYTF. Written as DNA, the CDR3 is TGTGCCAGCAGCCTGGACAGGCTCACAGCTAACTATGGCTACACCTTC.

Note on this clonotype: A much larger clone lies one base from this, so it may be a read error. The rearrangement joins TRBV9 to TRBJ2-3, with D perhaps matching TRBD2 (5 bases). Germline lookup yields CDR1 SGDLS and CDR2 YYNGEE. This CDR3 is built from 14 residues. CDR3 in amino acids: CARSALDFTDTQYF. DNA of the CDR3: TGTGCCCGCAGCGCGTTGGACTTCACAGATACGCAGTATTTT.

This clonotype appeared a single time. This rearrangement joins TRBV15 to TRBJ2-7; D may match TRBD1 or TRBD2 (6 bases each). TRBJ2-5 matches the DNA end more closely, so the J call is doubtful. Germline-derived CDR1 and CDR2 are LNHNV and YYDKDF (reference sequence). The CDR3 sequence is 16 residues long. The CDR3 DNA reads as TGTGCCACCAGCAGAGGACGGGGGCTGGACCAAGAGACCCAGTACTTC. This codes for CATSRGRGLDQETQYF.

This clonotype has more than one count but fewer than ten. The chain employs TRBV20-1 and TRBJ1-6, with D possibly TRBD1 on 6 matching bases. Trimming left V 6 bases short and J 0 bases short, with 15 bases between. The CDR3 runs to 16 residues. From germline, CDR1 is DFQATT and CDR2 SNEGSKA (reference sequence). The CDR3 DNA reads as TGCAGTGCCTCGGACAGAAGGAGCTCCTATAATTCACCCCTCCACTTT. Protein sequence: CSASDRRSSYNSPLHF.

The V and J genes are TRBV12-3 or TRBV12-4 and TRBJ2-7, with D uncertain. The CDR3 contains 14 residues. V lost 3 bases to trimming and J lost 2 bases, with 11 bases between them. For the CDR3, the DNA is TGTGCCAGCAGTTTGGGCGGATTAACCTACGAGCAGTACTTC. Translation: CASSLGGLTYEQYF.

This clonotype was picked up many times. The V call is TRBV7-9, the J call TRBJ1-3; the D is unclear. The V gene lost 2 bases and the J gene lost 3 bases, with 14 bases spanning the gap. The CDR3 is made up of 16 amino acids. In germline, CDR1 is SEHNR, CDR2 FQNEAQ (reference sequence). The chain's CDR3 is CASSLMAAAGGNTIYF. The CDR3 bases are TGTGCCAGCAGCTTAATGGCCGCGGCAGGTGGAAACACCATATATTTT.

This clonotype was seen at least ten times. The DNA of the CDR3 is TGTGCCAGCAGTTTCTTGGGGGGGGGACTCCCCTACGAGCAGTACTTC. It is translated as CASSFLGGGLPYEQYF. The rearrangement links TRBV5-6 to TRBJ2-7; 7 bases agree with TRBD2. This CDR3 contains 16 residues. V lost 5 bases to trimming and J lost 2 bases; unmatched junction nucleotides: 13. Germline CDR1 SGHDT, CDR2 YYEEEE.

The chain links TRBV15 to TRBJ1-1; D call uncertain. V shed 4 bases and J shed 10 bases, with 16 bases lying between them. The CDR3 has 13 residues. Germline CDR1 is LNHNV and CDR2 is YYDKDF (reference sequence). The CDR3 DNA reads as TGTGCCACCAGCATAACCCTTCGACAAGGAGCTTTCTTT. It encodes CATSITLRQGAFF.

The chain joins TRBV15 to TRBJ1-6; 12 positions match TRBD1. Looked up from germline, CDR1 is LNHNV and CDR2 is YYDKDF (reference sequence). The CDR3 runs to 17 residues. The V and J ends lost 0 bases and 10 bases, in that order; junction bases with no gene match: 7. The DNA for the CDR3 is TGTGCCACCAGCAGAGATTTGGGACAGGGGGCGCGCTCACCCCTCCACTTT. This encodes CATSRDLGQGARSPLHF. Complete variable domain (other parts from reference TRBV15 and TRBJ1-6): DAMVIQNPRYQVTQFGKPVTLSCSQTLNHNVMYWYQQKSSQAPKLLFHYYDKDFNNEADTPDNFQSRRPNTSFCFLDIRSPGLGDTAMYLCATSRDLGQGARSPLHFGNGTRLTVT.

The chain recombines TRBV5-1 with TRBJ1-5, with 8 positions matching TRBD1. This CDR3 spans 14 amino acids. The J segment lost 7 bases and the V segment lost 4 bases, leaving 7 bases of the junction unmatched. Germline V lookup: CDR1 SGHRS, CDR2 YFSETQ. DNA for the CDR3: TGCGCCAGCAGCCAGTACGGGACAGGACAGCCCCAGCATTTT. Translated: CASSQYGTGQPQHF.

The V gene is TRBV6-1, the J gene TRBJ2-2; D not resolved. The CDR3 runs 15 residues. Trimming removed 0 bases from V and 3 bases from J, with 8 bases in between. CDR1 and CDR2 (germline): MNHNS, SASEGT. Written as DNA, the CDR3 is TGTGCCAGCAGTGAAGCGCTTGCGGACACCGGGGAGCTGTTTTTT. This sequence encodes CASSEALADTGELFF.

This clonotype was seen repeatedly, ten times or more. The chain recombines TRBV20-1 with TRBJ1-4, with a weak D call TRBD1 (5 bases). Germline assignment: CDR1 DFQATT and CDR2 SNEGSKA (reference sequence). V shed 0 bases and J shed 8 bases, with 13 bases lying between them. This CDR3 contains 14 residues. DNA of the CDR3: TGCAGTGCTAGAGAAGCAGGGTCGGAAGAAAAACTGTTTTTT. Translated: CSAREAGSEEKLFF.

Of note for this clonotype: A much larger clone differs from this one at a single base, so this may be a read error. The V and J genes are TRBV11-2 and TRBJ1-2; D gene unclear. CDR1 is SGHAT, CDR2 FQNNGV, per germline. The CDR3 runs to 16 residues. The CDR3, as DNA: TGTGCCAGCAGCTTAGCCAGCTTCTCAACTAACTATGGCCACACCTTC. Translating gives CASSLASFSTNYGHTF. The full variable domain, rest sourced from reference TRBV11-2 and TRBJ1-2, is EAGVAQSPRYKIIEKRQSVAFWCNPISGHATLYWYQQILGQGPKLLIQFQNNGVVDDSQLPKDRFSAERLKGVDSTLKIQPAKLEDSAVYLCASSLASFSTNYGHTFGSGTRLTVV.

V usage is TRBV15 and J usage is TRBJ1-6; 7 bases agree with TRBD1. With V trimmed by 0 bases and J by 10 bases, 12 bases remained unmatched. This CDR3 has 17 residues. Germline CDR1 is LNHNV and CDR2 is YYDKDF (reference sequence). DNA of the CDR3: TGTGCCACCAGCAGAGACCGGACAGGACTCCCTGGGTCACCCCTCCACTTT. It codes for CATSRDRTGLPGSPLHF. The full variable domain, its missing parts supplied by reference TRBV15 and TRBJ1-6, is DAMVIQNPRYQVTQFGKPVTLSCSQTLNHNVMYWYQQKSSQAPKLLFHYYDKDFNNEADTPDNFQSRRPNTSFCFLDIRSPGLGDTAMYLCATSRDRTGLPGSPLHFGNGTRLTVT.

This chain connects TRBV29-1 to TRBJ1-2; 9 bases match TRBD1. J was trimmed by 0 bases and V by 7 bases; bases with no gene match: 9. CDR1 is SQVTM and CDR2 is ANQGSEA in the germline V gene. This CDR3 is built from 15 residues. The CDR3 DNA reads as TGCAGCGCACGGACAGGGGCTGAAACTAACTATGGCTACACCTTC. This translates into CSARTGAETNYGYTF. Together with reference TRBV29-1 and TRBJ1-2, the CDR3 gives the full variable domain: SAVISQKPSRDICQRGTSLTIQCQVDSQVTMMFWYRQQPGQSLTLIATANQGSEATYESGFVIDKFPISRPNLTFSTLTVSNMSPEDSSIYLCSARTGAETNYGYTFGSGTRLTVV.

About this clonotype itself: One end of the junction varies from germline; a read error may be responsible. The genes are TRBV9 and TRBJ1-6, with D hard to call. Looked up from germline, CDR1 is SGDLS and CDR2 is YYNGEE. The CDR3 loop spans 14 amino acids. CDR3 protein: CASSSGDEGSPLHF. The CDR3 nucleotides are TGCGCCAGCAGCTCTGGAGATGAGGGTTCACCCCTCCACTTT.

On this clonotype: A single base separates this from a much larger clone, so it may be a read error. The V call is TRBV20-1, the J call TRBJ2-2; a possible D gene is TRBD2 (7 bases). The germline CDR1 and CDR2 sequences are DFQATT and SNEGSKA (reference sequence). This CDR3 comprises 16 residues. The CDR3 DNA is TGCGGTGCTCCAAGGAGAGGGGGGGTTAGCACCGGGGAGCTGTTTTTT. This encodes CGAPRRGGVSTGELFF.

The chain joins TRBV15 to TRBJ1-1, with a possible D match to TRBD1 (5 bases). There are 15 residues in the CDR3. The V end was cut by 2 bases, the J end by 1 base, with 11 bases between. Per the germline V gene, CDR1 is LNHNV and CDR2 is YYDKDF (reference sequence). Here the CDR3 reads CATSRPLGENTEAFF. The CDR3 DNA sequence: TGTGCCACCAGCAGACCCCTGGGGGAGAACACTGAAGCTTTCTTT. Based on the CDR3 plus reference TRBV15 and TRBJ1-1, the full variable domain is DAMVIQNPRYQVTQFGKPVTLSCSQTLNHNVMYWYQQKSSQAPKLLFHYYDKDFNNEADTPDNFQSRRPNTSFCFLDIRSPGLGDTAMYLCATSRPLGENTEAFFGQGTRLTVV.

This clonotype was recorded a few times. This chain connects TRBV9 to TRBJ2-7; 9 bases fit TRBD1. This CDR3 has 14 residues. The germline gives CDR1 SGDLS, CDR2 YYNGEE. J lost 3 bases, V lost 4 bases, and 5 bases had no gene match. The CDR3 DNA is TGTGCCAGCAGCCCCCGGGACAGGGTCTACGAGCAGTACTTC. Encoded protein: CASSPRDRVYEQYF.

V gene TRBV19 combines with J gene TRBJ2-6, with D uncertain. V was cut by 6 bases and J by 2 bases, with 11 bases left in between. This CDR3 region has 15 residues. Per germline, CDR1 LNHDA and CDR2 SQIVND (reference sequence). For the CDR3, the DNA is TGTGCCAGTAGCACCTTCGAGGCTGGGGCCAACGTCCTGACTTTC. Protein product: CASSTFEAGANVLTF.